This T cell receptor (beta chain) originates from a study of early T cells in non-severe SARS-CoV-2 infection. CDR1 is MRHNA, CDR2 SNTAGT, per germline. Unmatched junction bases numbered 7, after V lost 4 bases and J lost 3 bases. The CDR3 sequence is 15 residues long. This clonotype was found a few times. TCRdb re-analysed the 5' RACE reads in MiXCR, keeping a single row per CDR3 protein. The sample includes some 45,000 distinct CDR3 sequences, about 4.2% of them seen just once. The source of this sequence is an adult who was a healthcare worker with PCR-confirmed SARS-CoV-2 infection or an uninfected control (not recorded which). Specimen: whole blood. The chain combines TRBV6-4 with TRBJ2-7; 9 bases match TRBD2. The CDR3 coding sequence is TGTGCCAGCAGTGTTTTAGCGGGAGCGGTCTACGAGCAGTACTTC. The encoded protein is CASSVLAGAVYEQYF.